This section outlines one T cell receptor (beta chain) sequence together with its context. Its antigen is currently not known. Per-base qualities were not stored, and no clone one base away is much larger. This entry comes from a study of OX40 agonist ivuxolimab in advanced cancers. Looking at the study overall: Ivuxolimab was a fully human IgG2 agonistic monoclonal antibody targeting the costimulatory receptor OX40 (CD134). Intravenous ivuxolimab was administered to patients every 2 weeks at six dose levels: 0.01, 0.1, 0.3, 1.5, 3 and 10 mg/kg. Of the approximately 50 patients in dose escalation, some 20 had hepatocellular carcinoma, some 15 had melanoma, 9 had renal cell carcinoma and 9 had head and neck cancer. In the dose-escalation cohort, 75% to 90% of patients were male, and the mean age was 60 years with a range of about 20 to 90. Patients were allowed to have had prior anti-PD-1, anti-PD-L1 or anti-CTLA-4 therapy, and roughly 40% of the dose-escalation patients had previously received checkpoint inhibitors. Partial responses were achieved by three dose-escalation patients, of whom one had hepatocellular carcinoma and two had cutaneous melanoma. Peripheral TCRbeta sequencing was intended to test whether TCR sequence diversity was altered and clonal T-cell expansion was caused by ivuxolimab. The paper describes the monotherapy dose-escalation part (N of about 52 patients) of the phase I trial of ivuxolimab.

After removal of 7 bases from V and 6 bases from J, the junction retains 18 bases not matched to a gene. The CDR3 contains 18 residues, cysteine and phenylalanine counted. The only DNA kept is the CDR3, 54 bases in frame from the first base. The germline V gene encodes CDR1 LGHNT and CDR2 FRNRAP. Paper-wide results and their limitations: After ivuxolimab, more expanded clones were found on average in CD8+ T cells than in CD4+ T cells. Low levels of normalized T-cell clonal expansion were also seen in some patients who did not respond. Clonal expansion of both CD4+ and CD8+ blood T cells was observed from baseline to week 6 at doses 0.1 to 3.0 mg/kg. The antigen specificity of the peripheral T cells that underwent clonal expansion was not determined. In partial responders in the 0.1-3.0 mg/kg groups, normalized peripheral clonal expansion was found to be among the lowest, especially among CD8+ T cells.

Genomic DNA was isolated from the sorted cells so that the TCRbeta CDR3 region could be sequenced. The immunoSEQ Assay was used to sequence the TCRbeta CDR3 regions. TCRdb took this table from immuneACCESS and kept in-frame rearrangements with V and J called. Such tables lack part of the clones; where checked against another copy, unresolved V genes explain under half of the gap, and the rest is unexplained. For this sample there are around 78,000 clones; around 86% appear just once. The biggest ten clones account for roughly 0.23% of the sample. The trial excluded patients who had a history of autoimmune disease or were on systemic immunosuppression. Peripheral blood for TCR sequencing was collected from all dose cohorts at baseline, on cycle 4 day 1, and on cycle 7 day 1. The samples were drawn from a first-in-human, open-label, multicenter phase I dose-escalation trial of ivuxolimab. Adults with locally advanced or metastatic melanoma, renal cell carcinoma, hepatocellular carcinoma or head and neck squamous cell carcinoma were enrolled in the trial. CD4+ and CD8+ T cells were sorted separately from peripheral blood before TCR sequencing.

The sample was CD4+ or CD8+ T cells sorted from blood, taken in a trial of the OX40 agonist ivuxolimab. The chain employs TRBV12-5 and TRBJ2-7; the central 13 bases match TRBD2. The sequence was collected from an adult with an advanced solid tumor such as melanoma, head and neck, liver or kidney cancer. The CDR3 reads as follows: CASASIGLAGANLREQYF. The nucleotide sequence reads TGTGCTAGTGCCTCAATCGGACTAGCGGGAGCAAATTTACGCGAGCAGTACTTC.